This T cell receptor beta chain is from a study of cytomegalovirus exposure and HLA in healthy donors. In regard to this clone: Its antigen is not identified.

General study points: Specificity for CMV antigens was confirmed in vitro for a few of the CMV-associated chains. The dataset shows that most TCR sequences were rare, while some public TCRs occurred in many donors.

Clones were sequenced by immunoSEQ multiplex PCR, and TCRdb holds only the in-frame ones, with some missing. The sample has 170,000 or so clones, around 85% seen once. This clonotype was sampled from a man younger than 35 in good health and CMV-seropositive. The sequenced sample consisted of PBMCs.

The CDR3 is CASSYSGGVQETQYF. CDR3 bases: TGTGCCAGCAGTTATAGCGGGGGGGTACAAGAGACCCAGTACTTC. The chain is built from TRBV6-5 and TRBJ2-5; 11 bases fit TRBD2. The CDR3 is 15 residues long. The V gene's germline CDR1 is MNHEY and CDR2 SVGAGI. V lost 3 bases and J lost 2; bases outside the gene matches: 2.